One sample yielded the 6 T cell receptor beta chains listed below, sequenced in a study of shared clonotypes between healthy human individuals (dated by TCRdb to about 2020). The library was obtained by the immunoSEQ multiplex PCR assay. In its TCRdb copy, this immuneACCESS table keeps in-frame sequences only and misses some clones. Where compared with another copy, unresolved V genes explain less than half of these, and the others have no known cause. This sample gives roughly 200,000 clones in total; 66% of them show up just once. The ten largest clones capture 8.5% to 12% of the sample. The sequenced material came from memory CD4+ T cells sorted from blood. Explained via the paper, the cell subset or site label denotes: CD45RA-negative fraction. These receptors all come from a young man in good health.

The chain has TRBV14 and TRBJ2-7; D remains ambiguous. Germline V gives CDR1 SGHDN, CDR2 FVKESK. Trimming removed 2 bases at V and 2 bases at J, with 13 bases between. This CDR3 has 15 residues. The CDR3 sequence: CASSQLGSRPYEQYF. For the CDR3, the DNA is TGTGCCAGCAGCCAACTGGGGTCGCGACCCTACGAGCAGTACTTC.

The gene calls are TRBV18 and TRBJ2-2, with D possibly being TRBD1 (6 bases). With 5 bases removed from V and 2 bases from J, the gap between germline ends came to 15 bases. Germline assignment: CDR1 KGHSH and CDR2 LQKENI. The CDR3 consists of 16 residues. The CDR3, as DNA: TGTGCCAGCTCATCCGCGGACAGCCAAAACACCGGGGAGCTGTTTTTT. Translating gives CASSSADSQNTGELFF.

V usage is TRBV29-1 and J usage is TRBJ2-3, with D perhaps TRBD2 (7 bases). CDR1 is SQVTM and CDR2 is ANQGSEA in the germline V gene. CDR3 length: 11 residues. The CDR3: CAGEQGRTQYF. CDR3 sequence (DNA): TGCGCGGGGGAACAGGGCCGTACGCAGTATTTT.

The chain is built from TRBV27 and TRBJ2-5; 8 positions agree with TRBD2. Trimming cost V 1 base and J 1 base; bases outside gene matches: 5. Per germline, CDR1 MNHEY and CDR2 SMNVEV (reference sequence). The CDR3 has 16 amino acids. CDR3 amino acids: CASSLLAGGLQETQYF. The CDR3 nucleotides read TGTGCCAGCAGTTTATTGGCGGGAGGCCTCCAAGAGACCCAGTACTTC.

The chain links TRBV6-6 to TRBJ2-7, with TRBD2 as a possible D gene (6 bases). This CDR3 comprises 12 residues. V was shortened by 4 bases and J by 5 bases, with 9 bases between the two germline ends. In germline, CDR1 is MNHNY, CDR2 SVGAGI (reference sequence). CDR3 sequence (DNA): TGTGCCAGCAGTTCACTAGCTAACGAGCAGTACTTC. Translating it yields CASSSLANEQYF.

This clone was seen just once. This chain links TRBV6-1 with TRBJ2-7; no definite D call. Germline V gives CDR1 MNHNS, CDR2 SASEGT. V lost 2 bases and J lost 6, with 8 bases in between. The CDR3 spans 12 residues. The chain's CDR3 is CASSEPSVEQYF. CDR3 nucleotides: TGTGCCAGCAGTGAACCGTCTGTCGAGCAGTACTTC.